This record covers a single TCR beta chain. This CDR3 comprises 16 residues. The germline V gene encodes CDR1 SGHTA and CDR2 FQGNSA. V was shortened by 1 base and J by 7 bases, with 16 bases between the two germline ends. The entry originates in a study of blood T cell repertoires in COVID-19. Background on the study: The study drew acute and convalescent COVID-19 samples from the United States, Italy and Spain. The analysed material was cDNA or gDNA that came from T cells, B-cell-depleted T cells, or PBMCs.

The repertoire was sequenced with immunoSEQ multiplex PCR; TCRdb's copy has only in-frame clones and lacks some. Counted here are under 150,000 clones, about four fifths occurring once; the ten biggest clones make up about 9.9%. Sequencing input: peripheral blood. This sequence joins TRBV7-2 and TRBJ2-2; tentatively, D is TRBD2 (6 bases). This clonotype originated in a man aged 40-49 years with active or convalescent COVID-19. The CDR3 DNA sequence: TGTGCCAGCAGCTTAGTCGGCCCGGGGGTAGGCGGGGAGCTGTTTTTT. Its protein product is CASSLVGPGVGGELFF.